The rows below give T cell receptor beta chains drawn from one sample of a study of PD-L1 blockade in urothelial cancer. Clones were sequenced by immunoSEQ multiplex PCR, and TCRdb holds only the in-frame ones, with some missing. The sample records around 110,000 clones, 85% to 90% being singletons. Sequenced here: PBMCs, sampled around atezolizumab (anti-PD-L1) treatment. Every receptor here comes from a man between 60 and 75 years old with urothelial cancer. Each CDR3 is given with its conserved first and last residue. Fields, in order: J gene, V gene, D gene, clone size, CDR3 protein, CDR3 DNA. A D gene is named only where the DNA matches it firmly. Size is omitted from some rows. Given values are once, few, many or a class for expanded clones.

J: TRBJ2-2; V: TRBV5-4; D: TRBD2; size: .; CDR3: CASSARGGGSNTGELFF; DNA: TGTGCCAGCAGCGCCAGAGGCGGGGGGTCGAACACCGGGGAGCTGTTTTTT
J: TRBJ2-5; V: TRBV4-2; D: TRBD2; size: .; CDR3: CASSQQRGVQETQYF; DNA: TGTGCCAGCAGCCAGCAGCGGGGGGTCCAAGAGACCCAGTACTTC
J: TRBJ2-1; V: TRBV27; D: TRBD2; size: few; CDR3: CASSFGTSGRNEQFF; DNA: TGTGCCAGCAGTTTCGGGACTAGCGGGAGGAATGAGCAGTTCTTC
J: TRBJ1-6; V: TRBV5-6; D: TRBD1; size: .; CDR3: CASATGVGNSPLHF; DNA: TGTGCCAGCGCAACAGGGGTGGGCAATTCACCCCTCCACTTT
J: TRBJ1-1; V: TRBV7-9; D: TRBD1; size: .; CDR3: CASSLWARGRGTEAFF; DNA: TGTGCCAGCAGCTTATGGGCCAGGGGGCGCGGTACTGAAGCTTTCTTT
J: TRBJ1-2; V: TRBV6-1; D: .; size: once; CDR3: CASSEAGGGYGYTF; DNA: TGTGCCAGCAGTGAAGCGGGGGGGGGCTATGGCTACACCTTC
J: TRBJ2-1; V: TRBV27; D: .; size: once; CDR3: CASSFYSHNEQFF; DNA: TGTGCCAGCAGTTTCTACTCCCACAATGAGCAGTTCTTC
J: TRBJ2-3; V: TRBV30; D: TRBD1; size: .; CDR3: CAWSPGQGADTQYF; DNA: TGTGCCTGGAGTCCGGGACAGGGGGCAGATACGCAGTATTTT
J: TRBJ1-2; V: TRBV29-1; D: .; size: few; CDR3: CSVASSGGYTF; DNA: TGCAGCGTTGCGTCCTCCGGGGGCTACACCTTC
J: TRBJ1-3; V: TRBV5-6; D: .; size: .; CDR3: CASSRVGATGNTIYF; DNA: TGTGCCAGCAGCCGGGTGGGGGCTACTGGAAACACCATATATTTT
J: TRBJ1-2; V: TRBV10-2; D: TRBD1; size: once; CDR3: CASSVDRVYGYTF; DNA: TGCGCCAGCAGTGTTGACAGGGTGTATGGCTACACCTTC
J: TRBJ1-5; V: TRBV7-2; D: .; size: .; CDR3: CASSSQGWNQPQHF; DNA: TGTGCCAGCAGCTCGCAGGGTTGGAATCAGCCCCAGCATTTT
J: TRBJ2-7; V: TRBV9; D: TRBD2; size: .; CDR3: CASSTGLAYEQYF; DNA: TGTGCCAGCAGCACGGGACTAGCGTACGAGCAGTACTTC